This T cell receptor (beta chain) was captured by sequencing in a study of blood T cell repertoires in COVID-19. Study-level background: Material from acute and convalescent COVID-19 was sourced from the United States, Italy and Spain. The cDNA or gDNA used as material had been derived from T cells, B-cell-depleted T cells, or PBMCs.

Original processing notes: Counts of nucleated cells, estimated from reference gene primer amplification, were obtained. Only in-frame clones appear in the TCRdb table, and some are missing; sequencing was by immunoSEQ multiplex PCR. D and trimming come from the DNA, and the V and J calls and clone size come from that table. The sample records a few hundred thousand clones, more than 80% being singletons. V was pared by 4 bases and J by 8 bases, with 9 bases between. The CDR3 is made up of 11 amino acids. Per the germline V gene, CDR1 is SGHKS and CDR2 is YYEKEE (reference sequence). This sequence joins TRBV5-5 and TRBJ1-2; D call uncertain. This sequence originates from a young woman with active or convalescent COVID-19. The sequenced material came from peripheral blood. CDR3 bases: TGTGCCAGCAGCCCCTGGAGGGGCTACACCTTC. It codes for CASSPWRGYTF.